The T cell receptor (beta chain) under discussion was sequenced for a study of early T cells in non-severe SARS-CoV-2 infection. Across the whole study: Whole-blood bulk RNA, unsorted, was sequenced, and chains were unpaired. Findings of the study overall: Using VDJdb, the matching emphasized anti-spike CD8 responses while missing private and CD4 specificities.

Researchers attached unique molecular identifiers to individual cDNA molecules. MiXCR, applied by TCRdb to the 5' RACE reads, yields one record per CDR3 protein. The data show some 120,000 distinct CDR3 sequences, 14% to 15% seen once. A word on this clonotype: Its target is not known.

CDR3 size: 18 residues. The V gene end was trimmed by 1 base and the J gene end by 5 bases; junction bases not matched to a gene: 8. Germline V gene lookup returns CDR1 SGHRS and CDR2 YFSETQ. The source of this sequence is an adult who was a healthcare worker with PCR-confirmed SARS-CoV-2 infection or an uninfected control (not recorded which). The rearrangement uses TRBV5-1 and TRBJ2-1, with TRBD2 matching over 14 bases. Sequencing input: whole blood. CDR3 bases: TGCGCCAGCAGCTTGCCCGGGACTAGCGGGGGAGCCGACAATGAGCAGTTCTTC. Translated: CASSLPGTSGGADNEQFF.